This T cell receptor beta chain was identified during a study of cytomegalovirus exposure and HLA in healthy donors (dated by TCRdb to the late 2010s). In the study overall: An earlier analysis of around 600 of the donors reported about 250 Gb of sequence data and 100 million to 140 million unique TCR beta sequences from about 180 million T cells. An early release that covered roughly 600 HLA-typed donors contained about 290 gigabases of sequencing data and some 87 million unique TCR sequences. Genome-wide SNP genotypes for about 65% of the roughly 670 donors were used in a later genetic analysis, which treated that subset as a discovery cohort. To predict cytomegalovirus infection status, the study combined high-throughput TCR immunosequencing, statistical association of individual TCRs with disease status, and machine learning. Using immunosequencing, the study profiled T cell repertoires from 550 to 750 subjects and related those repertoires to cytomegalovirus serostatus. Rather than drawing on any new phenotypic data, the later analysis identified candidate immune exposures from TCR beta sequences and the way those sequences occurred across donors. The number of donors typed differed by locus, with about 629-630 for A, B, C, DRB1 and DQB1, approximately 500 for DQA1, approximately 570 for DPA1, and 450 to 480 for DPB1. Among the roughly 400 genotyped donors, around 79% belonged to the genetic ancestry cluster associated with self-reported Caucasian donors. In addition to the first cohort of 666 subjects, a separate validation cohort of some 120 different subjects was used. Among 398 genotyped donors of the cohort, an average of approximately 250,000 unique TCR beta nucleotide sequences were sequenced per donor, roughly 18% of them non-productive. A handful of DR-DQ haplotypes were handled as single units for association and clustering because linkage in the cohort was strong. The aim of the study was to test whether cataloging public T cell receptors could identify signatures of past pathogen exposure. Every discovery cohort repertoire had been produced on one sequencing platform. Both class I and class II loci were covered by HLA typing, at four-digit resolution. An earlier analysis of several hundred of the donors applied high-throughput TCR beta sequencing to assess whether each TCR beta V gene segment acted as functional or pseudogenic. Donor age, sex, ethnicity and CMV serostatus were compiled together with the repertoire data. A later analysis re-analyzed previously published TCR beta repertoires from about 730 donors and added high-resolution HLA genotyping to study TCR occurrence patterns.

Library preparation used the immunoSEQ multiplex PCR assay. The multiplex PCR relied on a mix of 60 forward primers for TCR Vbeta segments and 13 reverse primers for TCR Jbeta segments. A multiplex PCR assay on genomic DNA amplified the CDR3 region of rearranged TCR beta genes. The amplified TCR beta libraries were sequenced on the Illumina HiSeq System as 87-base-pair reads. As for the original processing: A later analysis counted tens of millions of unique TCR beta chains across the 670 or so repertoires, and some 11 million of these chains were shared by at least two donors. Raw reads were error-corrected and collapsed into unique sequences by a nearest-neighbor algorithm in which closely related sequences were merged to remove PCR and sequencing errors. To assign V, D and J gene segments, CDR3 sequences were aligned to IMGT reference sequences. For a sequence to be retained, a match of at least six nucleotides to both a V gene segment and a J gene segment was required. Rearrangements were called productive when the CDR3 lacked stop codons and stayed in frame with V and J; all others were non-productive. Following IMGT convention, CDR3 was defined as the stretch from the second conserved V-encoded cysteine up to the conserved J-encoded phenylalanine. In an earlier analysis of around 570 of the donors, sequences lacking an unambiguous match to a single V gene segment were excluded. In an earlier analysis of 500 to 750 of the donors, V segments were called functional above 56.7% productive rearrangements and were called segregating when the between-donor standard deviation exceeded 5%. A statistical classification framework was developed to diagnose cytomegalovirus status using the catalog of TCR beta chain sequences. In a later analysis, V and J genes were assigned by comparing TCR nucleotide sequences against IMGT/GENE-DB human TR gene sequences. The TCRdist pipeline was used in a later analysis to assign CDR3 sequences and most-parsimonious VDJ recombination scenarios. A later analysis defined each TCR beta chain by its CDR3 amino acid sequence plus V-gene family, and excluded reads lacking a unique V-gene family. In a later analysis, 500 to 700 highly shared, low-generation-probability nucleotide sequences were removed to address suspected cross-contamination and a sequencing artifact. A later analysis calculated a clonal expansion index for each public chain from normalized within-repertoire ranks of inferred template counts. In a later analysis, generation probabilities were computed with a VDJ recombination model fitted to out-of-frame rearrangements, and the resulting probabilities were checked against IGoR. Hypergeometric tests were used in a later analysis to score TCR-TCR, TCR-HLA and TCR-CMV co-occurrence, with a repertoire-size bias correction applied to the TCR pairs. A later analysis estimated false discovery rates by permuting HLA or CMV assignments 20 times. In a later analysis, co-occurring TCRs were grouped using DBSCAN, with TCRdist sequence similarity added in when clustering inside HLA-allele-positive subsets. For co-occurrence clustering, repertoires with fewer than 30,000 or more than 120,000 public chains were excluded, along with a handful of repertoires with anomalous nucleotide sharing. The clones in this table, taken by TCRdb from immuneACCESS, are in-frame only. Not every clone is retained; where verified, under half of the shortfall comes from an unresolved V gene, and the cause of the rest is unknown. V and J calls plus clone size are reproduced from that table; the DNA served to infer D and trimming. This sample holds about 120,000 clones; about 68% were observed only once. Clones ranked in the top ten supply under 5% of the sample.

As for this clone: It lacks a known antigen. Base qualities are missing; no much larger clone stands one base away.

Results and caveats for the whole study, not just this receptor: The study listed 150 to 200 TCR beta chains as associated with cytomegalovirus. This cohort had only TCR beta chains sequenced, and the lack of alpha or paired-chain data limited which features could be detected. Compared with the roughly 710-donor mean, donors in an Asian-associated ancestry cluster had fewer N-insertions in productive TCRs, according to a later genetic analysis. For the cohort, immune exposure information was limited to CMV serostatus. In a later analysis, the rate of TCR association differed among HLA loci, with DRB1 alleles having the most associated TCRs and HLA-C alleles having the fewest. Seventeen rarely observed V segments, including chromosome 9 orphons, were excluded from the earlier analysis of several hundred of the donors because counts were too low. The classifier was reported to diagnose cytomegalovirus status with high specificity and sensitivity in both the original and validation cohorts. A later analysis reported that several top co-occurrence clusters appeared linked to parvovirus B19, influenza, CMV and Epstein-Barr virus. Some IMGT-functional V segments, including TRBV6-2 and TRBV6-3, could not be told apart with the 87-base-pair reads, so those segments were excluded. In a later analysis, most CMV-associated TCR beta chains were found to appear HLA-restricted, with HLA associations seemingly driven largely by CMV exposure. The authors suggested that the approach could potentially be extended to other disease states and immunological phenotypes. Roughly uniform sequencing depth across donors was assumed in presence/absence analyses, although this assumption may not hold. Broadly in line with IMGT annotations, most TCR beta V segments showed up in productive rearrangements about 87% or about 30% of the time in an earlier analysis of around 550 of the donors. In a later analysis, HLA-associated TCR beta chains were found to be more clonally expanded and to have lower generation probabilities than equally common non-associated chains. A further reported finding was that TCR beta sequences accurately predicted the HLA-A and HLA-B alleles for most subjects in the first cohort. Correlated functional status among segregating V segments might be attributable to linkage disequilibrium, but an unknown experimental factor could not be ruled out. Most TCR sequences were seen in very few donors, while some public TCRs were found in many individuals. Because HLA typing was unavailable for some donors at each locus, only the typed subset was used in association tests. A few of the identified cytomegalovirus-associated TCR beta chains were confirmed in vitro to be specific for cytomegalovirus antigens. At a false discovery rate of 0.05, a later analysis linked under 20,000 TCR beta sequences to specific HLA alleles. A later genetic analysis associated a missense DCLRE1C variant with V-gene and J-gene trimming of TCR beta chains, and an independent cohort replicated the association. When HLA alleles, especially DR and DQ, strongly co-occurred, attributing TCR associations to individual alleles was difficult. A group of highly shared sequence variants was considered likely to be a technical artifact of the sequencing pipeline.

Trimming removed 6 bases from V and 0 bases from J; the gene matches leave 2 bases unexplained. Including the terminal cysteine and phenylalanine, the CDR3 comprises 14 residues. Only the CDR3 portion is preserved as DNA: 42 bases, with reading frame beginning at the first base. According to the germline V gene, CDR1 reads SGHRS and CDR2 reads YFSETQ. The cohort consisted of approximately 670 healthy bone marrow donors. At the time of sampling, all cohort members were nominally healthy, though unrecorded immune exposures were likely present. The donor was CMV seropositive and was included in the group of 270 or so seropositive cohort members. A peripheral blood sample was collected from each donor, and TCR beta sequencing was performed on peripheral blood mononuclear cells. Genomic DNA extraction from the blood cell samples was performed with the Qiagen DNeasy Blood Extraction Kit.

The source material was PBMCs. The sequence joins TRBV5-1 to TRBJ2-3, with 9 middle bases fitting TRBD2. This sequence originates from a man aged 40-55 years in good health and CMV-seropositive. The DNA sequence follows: TGCGCCAGCACCACTAGCGGGAGCACAGATACGCAGTATTTT. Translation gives CASTTSGSTDTQYF.